The clone carrying this T cell receptor (beta chain) was seen a few times. The record originates from a study of blood T cell repertoires in COVID-19. Original methodology: Nucleated cell counts were estimated from reference gene primer amplification. Here immunoSEQ multiplex PCR was the method, and the copy in TCRdb shows in-frame clones only, minus some. From that table come the V and J calls and clone size; the DNA was used to work out D and trimming. Of fewer than 60,000 clones in the sample, 75% to 90% are singletons; the top ten hold less than 6.5%. This CDR3 spans 16 amino acids. The V end lost 0 bases, the J end lost 1 base, and 11 bases lay between the germline ends. CDR1 SGHVS and CDR2 FQNEAQ come from the germline V gene.

The sequence came from a man aged 60-69 years with acute or convalescent COVID-19. The chain links TRBV7-8 to TRBJ2-3, with D perhaps TRBD1 (6 bases). Sequenced input: peripheral blood. The CDR3 DNA is TGTGCCAGCAGCTTAGCAGGGGGTGGGGGCACAGATACGCAGTATTTT. Translating it yields CASSLAGGGGTDTQYF.